Each of the 27 T cell receptor beta chains below was sequenced from the same sample in a study of radiotherapy plus CTLA-4 blockade in lung cancer. Profiling relied on immunoSEQ multiplex PCR, and the TCRdb table lists in-frame clones only, not all of them. The sample yields roughly 50,000 clones, 75% to 90% seen once. Sequenced material: peripheral blood, taken from a patient treated with radiotherapy plus ipilimumab. These receptors were obtained from a human donor with non-small cell lung cancer that progressed on radiotherapy plus ipilimumab. Some clones in this sample may be carry-over from other donors' samples.

This clone is a singleton in its sample. The CDR3 protein is CASSYRVSSYEQYF. The DNA for the CDR3 is TGTGCCAGCAGCTACAGGGTCAGCTCCTACGAGCAGTACTTC. The V gene is TRBV27, the J gene TRBJ2-7, with a weak D call TRBD1 (6 bases). CDR1 is MNHEY, CDR2 SMNVEV, per germline (reference sequence). CDR3 length equals 14 residues. V lost 6 bases, J lost 0 bases, and 12 bases lay in between.

This clone was detected only once. V usage is TRBV25-1 and J usage is TRBJ2-7, with 9 positions matching TRBD1. Germline CDR1 and CDR2: MGHDK and SYGVNS. This CDR3 is 18 amino acids long. J lost 2 bases, V lost 3 bases, and 14 bases had no gene match. CDR3 bases: TGTGCCAGCAGTGATTCAGCCCGCGGGACAGGGTTCCCCTACGAGCAGTACTTC. Protein: CASSDSARGTGFPYEQYF.

J is TRBJ1-5 and V is TRBV30; no clear D gene. V shed 1 base and J shed 0 bases, with 4 bases lying between them. Germline CDR1 is GTSNPN and CDR2 is SVGIG (reference sequence). The CDR3 is 13 residues long. The CDR3 spells CAWSADSNQPQHF. In DNA, the CDR3 is TGTGCCTGGAGTGCAGATAGCAATCAGCCCCAGCATTTT.

The chain is built from TRBV10-3 and TRBJ2-1; TRBD1 is a possible D gene (5 bases). The germline gives CDR1 ENHRY, CDR2 SYGVKD. The CDR3 runs to 13 residues. Trimming pared 11 bases from V and 6 bases from J, leaving 17 bases between. CDR3 region: CASSEGVSNEQFF. DNA for the CDR3: TGTGCCTCGTCCGAAGGGGTTAGCAATGAGCAGTTCTTC.

This sequence joins TRBV7-2 and TRBJ1-1; TRBD1 aligns across 9 bases. The trim removed 3 bases at V and 11 bases at J, leaving 13 bases unmatched. There are 15 residues in the CDR3. The V gene's germline CDR1 is SGHTA and CDR2 FQGNSA. For the CDR3, the DNA is TGTGCCAGCAGCTTTACCGGGACAGGGACTGAGAGTGCTTTCTTT. Encoded protein: CASSFTGTGTESAFF.

The chain carries TRBV5-8 and TRBJ1-4; D call uncertain. Trimming removed 2 bases from V and 0 bases from J, with 8 bases in between. Germline CDR1 reads SGHTS; CDR2 reads YDEGEE. The CDR3 covers 15 residues. The CDR3 DNA sequence: TGTGCCAGCAGCTTCTACGGTACAACTAATGAAAAACTGTTTTTT. Its protein is CASSFYGTTNEKLFF.

The V gene is TRBV4-1, the J gene TRBJ2-7; 7 bases agree with TRBD2. CDR1 and CDR2 (germline): MGHRA, YSYEKL. The CDR3 covers 15 residues. Unmatched junction bases numbered 4, after V lost 0 bases and J lost 2 bases. CDR3 region: CASSQEQRGPYEQYF. In DNA, the CDR3 is TGCGCCAGCAGCCAAGAGCAGCGGGGCCCCTACGAGCAGTACTTC.

The chain has TRBV10-3 and TRBJ2-7; weak D call: TRBD1 (6 bases). Between the trimmed V and J ends, which lost 3 bases and 5 bases, there was a span of 11 bases. The CDR3 runs 13 residues. Germline CDR1 is ENHRY and CDR2 is SYGVKD. Written as DNA, the CDR3 is TGTGCCATCAGTGATACAGGGTTCAACGAGCAGTACTTC. Its translation is CAISDTGFNEQYF.

The rearrangement uses TRBV6-1 and TRBJ1-6; D gene ambiguous. Germline CDR1 and CDR2: MNHNS and SASEGT. V was shortened by 6 bases and J by 8 bases, with 11 bases between the two germline ends. This CDR3 region has 13 residues. The CDR3 is CASRRTGYSPLHF. CDR3 sequence (DNA): TGTGCCAGCAGAAGGACGGGATATTCACCCCTCCACTTT.

The gene calls are TRBV30 and TRBJ2-7, with D perhaps matching TRBD1 (5 bases). CDR1 is GTSNPN and CDR2 is SVGIG in the germline V gene (reference sequence). V lost 5 bases to trimming and J lost 3 bases, with 14 bases between them. The CDR3 is 13 amino acids. CDR3 bases: TGTGCCTGGGTACGGACAAGTGGCTACGAGCAGTACTTC. Translating it yields CAWVRTSGYEQYF.

The chain carries TRBV7-6 and TRBJ2-1, with 8 bases aligning to TRBD2. This CDR3 region has 16 residues. Unmatched junction bases numbered 11, after V lost 1 base and J lost 9 bases. CDR1 and CDR2 (germline): SGHVS, FNYEAQ. CDR3 DNA: TGTGCCAGCAGCTTAGAGGGTCGTGGCGGGGGGAGTGAGCAGTTCTTC. Translating it yields CASSLEGRGGGSEQFF.

The chain carries TRBV19 and TRBJ2-7; 11 bases fit TRBD1. CDR3 length equals 13 residues. Per the germline V gene, CDR1 is LNHDA and CDR2 is SQIVND (reference sequence). The junction had 2 bases not matched to a gene; V was cut back by 5 bases and J by 5 bases. The CDR3 protein is CASSGQGADEQYF. The CDR3 DNA reads TGTGCCAGTAGTGGACAGGGGGCCGACGAGCAGTACTTC.

V gene TRBV5-6 combines with J gene TRBJ2-7; TRBD2 matches at 8 bases. CDR1 is SGHDT and CDR2 is YYEEEE in the germline V gene. There are 15 residues in the CDR3. J lost 1 base, V lost 1 base, and 4 bases had no gene match. The CDR3 coding sequence is TGTGCCAGCAGCTTGACGGGACTAGGGTCCTACGAGCAGTACTTC. Translating it yields CASSLTGLGSYEQYF.

This clone was detected once. The gene calls are TRBV5-1 and TRBJ2-3; maybe TRBD2 (6 bases). The V gene lost 5 bases and the J gene lost 1 base, with 17 bases spanning the gap. Per germline, CDR1 SGHRS and CDR2 YFSETQ. The CDR3 has 16 amino acids. In nucleotides, the CDR3 is TGCGCCAGCAGAAGAGAGCCAGGCGGGGGCACAGATACGCAGTATTTT. This encodes CASRREPGGGTDTQYF.

The chain couples TRBV11-2 to TRBJ2-1; 8 bases align to TRBD1. This CDR3 spans 12 amino acids. The V gene's germline CDR1 is SGHAT and CDR2 FQNNGV. J lost 9 bases, V lost 6 bases, and 4 bases had no gene match. CDR3 amino acids: CASSSDRAEQFF. The CDR3 nucleotides read TGTGCCAGCAGTTCGGACAGGGCTGAGCAGTTCTTC.

The chain has TRBV6-5 and TRBJ2-7; 12 nucleotides agree with TRBD2. Trimming removed 2 bases from V and 4 bases from J; junction bases left unmatched: 0. Per the germline V gene, CDR1 is MNHEY and CDR2 is SVGAGI. The CDR3 totals 14 residues. The CDR3 bases are TGTGCCAGCAGTTACGGGACTAGCGGGTACGAGCAGTACTTC. Amino acids: CASSYGTSGYEQYF.

The CDR3 is CASGLDGLNTEAFF. The DNA for the CDR3 is TGTGCTAGTGGTTTGGACGGTTTGAACACTGAAGCTTTCTTT. This chain links TRBV12-5 with TRBJ1-1; no clear D gene. CDR1 and CDR2 from the germline V gene are LGHNT and FRNRAP. V was pared by 1 base and J by 0 bases, with 6 bases between. The CDR3 is made up of 14 amino acids.

The chain couples TRBV6-5 to TRBJ1-5; D is unclear. Germline lookup yields CDR1 MNHEY and CDR2 SVGAGI. The V end was cut by 3 bases, the J end by 2 bases, with 11 bases between. CDR3 size: 15 residues. The CDR3 sequence is CASSYSGYGNQPQHF. CDR3 DNA sequence: TGTGCCAGCAGTTATTCGGGTTACGGCAATCAGCCCCAGCATTTT.

V gene TRBV19 combines with J gene TRBJ2-1, with 7 bases fitting TRBD1. Germline values: CDR1 LNHDA, CDR2 SQIVND (reference sequence). The CDR3 has 15 residues. J lost 0 bases, V lost 6 bases, and 5 bases had no gene match. CDR3: CASRYRDSSYNEQFF. CDR3 nucleotides: TGTGCCAGTAGGTACCGGGACAGCTCCTACAATGAGCAGTTCTTC.

This clone was observed a single time. The chain employs TRBV4-2 and TRBJ1-2; 7 positions match TRBD1. With 0 bases clipped from V and 5 bases from J, the junction kept 12 bases outside the gene matches. CDR1 and CDR2 (germline): LGHNA, YNFKEQ. The length of the CDR3 is 17 residues. CDR3 sequence reads: CASSQESLDRVVYGYTF. CDR3 DNA sequence: TGTGCCAGCAGCCAAGAATCCCTAGACAGGGTGGTTTATGGCTACACCTTC.

In its sample, this clone was seen once. The chain couples TRBV9 to TRBJ2-3, with 10 nucleotides matching TRBD2. The germline gives CDR1 SGDLS, CDR2 YYNGEE. The CDR3 is 15 amino acids. V lost 6 bases to trimming and J lost 6 bases; unmatched junction nucleotides: 10. The DNA of the CDR3 is TGTGCCAGCACCACCCTAGCGGGGGTTCGGGATACGCAGTATTTT. Encoded protein: CASTTLAGVRDTQYF.

The V gene is TRBV4-3, the J gene TRBJ1-1; a weak D match, TRBD1 (6 bases). Trimming removed 4 bases from V and 3 bases from J, with 18 bases in between. This CDR3 has 16 residues. Germline CDR1 is LGHNA and CDR2 is YSLEER. The CDR3 here is CASSLEPGARDTEAFF. Written as DNA, the CDR3 is TGCGCCAGCAGCCTCGAACCAGGGGCTAGGGACACTGAAGCTTTCTTT.

The chain carries TRBV4-2 and TRBJ2-3; D might be TRBD2 (6 bases). The CDR3 extends over 14 amino acids. Germline CDR1 is LGHNA and CDR2 is YNFKEQ. Trimming cost V 4 bases and J 1 base, with 9 bases left between them. In DNA form, the CDR3 reads TGTGCCAGCAGCCTCGAGCGGGGCACAGATACGCAGTATTTT. Protein: CASSLERGTDTQYF.

This clone was recorded only once. The chain couples TRBV7-8 to TRBJ1-2, with D perhaps TRBD1 (5 bases). Trimming took off 5 bases at V and 0 bases at J, with 13 bases between the two ends. This CDR3 region has 15 residues. The germline V gene encodes CDR1 SGHVS and CDR2 FQNEAQ. CDR3 bases: TGTGCCAGCAGCCATTTAGGAGGGGCTAACTATGGCTACACCTTC. Translating it yields CASSHLGGANYGYTF.

CDR3 coding DNA: TGCAGTGCTCGGGGCACCGGGGAGCTGTTTTTT. Protein product: CSARGTGELFF. The chain couples TRBV20-1 to TRBJ2-2, with TRBD2 as a possible D gene (5 bases). The length of the CDR3 is 11 residues. V was pared by 5 bases and J by 4 bases, with 5 bases between. Germline lookup yields CDR1 DFQATT and CDR2 SNEGSKA (reference sequence).

This rearrangement joins TRBV5-1 to TRBJ2-4; 9 bases agree with TRBD1. Trimming at V came to 0 bases and at J to 9 bases, leaving 4 bases not matched to a gene. This CDR3 is built from 14 residues. Germline lookup yields CDR1 SGHRS and CDR2 YFSETQ. The CDR3 loop reads CASSLGQGGSIQYF. In DNA, the CDR3 is TGCGCCAGCAGCTTGGGACAGGGGGGTAGCATTCAGTACTTC.

The rearrangement joins TRBV27 to TRBJ1-2, with TRBD1 matching 11 bases. The V and J ends lost 6 bases and 6 bases, in that order; junction bases with no gene match: 3. Looked up from germline, CDR1 is MNHEY and CDR2 is SMNVEV (reference sequence). This CDR3 comprises 13 residues. The CDR3 nucleotides read TGTGCCAGCAGGGCGGACAGGGGGCATGGCTACACCTTC. It yields the protein CASRADRGHGYTF.